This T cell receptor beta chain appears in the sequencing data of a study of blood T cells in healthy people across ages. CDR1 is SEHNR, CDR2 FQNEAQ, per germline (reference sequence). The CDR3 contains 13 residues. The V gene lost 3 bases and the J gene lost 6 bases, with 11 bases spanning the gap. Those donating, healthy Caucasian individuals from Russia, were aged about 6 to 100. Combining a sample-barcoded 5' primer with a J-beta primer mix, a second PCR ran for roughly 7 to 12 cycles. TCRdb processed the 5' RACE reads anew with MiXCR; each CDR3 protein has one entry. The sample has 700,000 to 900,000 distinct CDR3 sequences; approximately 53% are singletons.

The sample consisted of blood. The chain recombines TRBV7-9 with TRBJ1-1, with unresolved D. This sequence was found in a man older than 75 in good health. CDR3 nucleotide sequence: TGTGCCAGCAGCTTCGACATGGGCGCTGAAGCTTTCTTT. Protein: CASSFDMGAEAFF.